These T cell receptor beta chains were read from a single sample in a study of T cells in Graves' hyperthyroidism and ophthalmopathy. One entry per CDR3 protein, called by TCRdb with MiXCR from the multiplex PCR reads. The table records fewer than 650,000 distinct CDR3 sequences, 11% to 15% of them present only once. Sample: blood. Receptor source: a woman in her thirties or forties with Graves' hyperthyroidism. Each CDR3 is given with its conserved first and last residue. D genes are given only for firm matches. The size entry is marked missing in some rows and otherwise reads once, few, many or a size class.

V gene: TRBV27; clone size: few; J gene: TRBJ1-1; D gene: -; CDR3 protein: CASSPLRGNTEAFF; CDR3 DNA: TGTGCCAGCAGTCCTCTCAGGGGGAACACTGAAGCTTTCTTT
V gene: TRBV20-1; clone size: many; J gene: TRBJ1-1; D gene: TRBD1; CDR3 protein: CSARAQGFEAFF; CDR3 DNA: TGCAGTGCTAGAGCACAGGGGTTTGAAGCTTTCTTT
V gene: TRBV2; clone size: many; J gene: TRBJ1-5; D gene: -; CDR3 protein: CATTLDLNQPQHF; CDR3 DNA: TGTGCCACTACGCTTGACCTAAATCAGCCCCAGCATTTT
V gene: TRBV19; clone size: few; J gene: TRBJ2-3; D gene: TRBD1; CDR3 protein: CASSPTGGRYTDTQYF; CDR3 DNA: TGTGCCAGTAGTCCGACAGGGGGCAGGTACACAGATACGCAGTATTTT
V gene: TRBV7-7; clone size: -; J gene: TRBJ2-1; D gene: TRBD1; CDR3 protein: CASSLGYRGDEQFF; CDR3 DNA: TGTGCTAGCAGCTTAGGCTACAGGGGTGATGAGCAGTTCTTC
V gene: TRBV3-1; clone size: -; J gene: TRBJ1-1; D gene: -; CDR3 protein: CASSPEGGWANTEAFF; CDR3 DNA: TGTGCCAGCAGCCCCGAAGGGGGTTGGGCAAACACTGAAGCTTTCTTT
V gene: TRBV6-1; clone size: many; J gene: TRBJ2-7; D gene: -; CDR3 protein: CASRGGSANYEQYF; CDR3 DNA: TGTGCCAGCAGGGGGGGCTCAGCCAATTACGAGCAGTACTTC
V gene: TRBV19; clone size: few; J gene: TRBJ2-1; D gene: TRBD1; CDR3 protein: CASTPAGTGVYNEQFF; CDR3 DNA: TGTGCCAGTACCCCCGCCGGGACAGGGGTCTACAATGAGCAGTTCTTC
V gene: TRBV10-3; clone size: -; J gene: TRBJ1-5; D gene: TRBD1; CDR3 protein: CAISESKATGVGQPQHF; CDR3 DNA: TGTGCCATCAGTGAGTCTAAGGCGACAGGGGTAGGGCAGCCCCAGCATTTT
V gene: TRBV30; clone size: many; J gene: TRBJ2-7; D gene: -; CDR3 protein: CAWSQGTPPPYEQYF; CDR3 DNA: TGTGCCTGGTCACAAGGGACCCCACCCCCCTACGAGCAGTACTTC
V gene: TRBV12-3/TRBV12-4; clone size: many; J gene: TRBJ2-1; D gene: TRBD2; CDR3 protein: CASSLRTRGPAEQFF; CDR3 DNA: TGTGCCAGCAGTTTAAGGACTAGGGGTCCCGCTGAGCAGTTCTTC
V gene: TRBV27; clone size: -; J gene: TRBJ2-1; D gene: TRBD2; CDR3 protein: CASSQYLAGPSYNEQFF; CDR3 DNA: TGTGCCAGCAGCCAATACTTAGCGGGACCTTCCTACAATGAGCAGTTCTTC
V gene: TRBV5-1; clone size: many; J gene: TRBJ2-3; D gene: -; CDR3 protein: CASSLQTDTQYF; CDR3 DNA: TGCGCCAGCAGCCTCCAGACAGATACGCAGTATTTT
V gene: TRBV7-2; clone size: many; J gene: TRBJ1-2; D gene: TRBD1; CDR3 protein: CASSKQGGSYGYTF; CDR3 DNA: TGTGCCAGCAGCAAACAGGGGGGGTCCTATGGCTACACCTTC
V gene: TRBV11-3; clone size: -; J gene: TRBJ2-2; D gene: -; CDR3 protein: CASSPPTIGADTGELFF; CDR3 DNA: TGTGCCAGCAGCCCACCGACCATAGGGGCCGACACCGGGGAGCTGTTTTTT
V gene: TRBV5-1; clone size: few; J gene: TRBJ2-6; D gene: -; CDR3 protein: CASTSDHRIDLSGANVLTF; CDR3 DNA: TGCGCCAGCACCTCCGACCACAGGATAGACCTCTCTGGGGCCAACGTCCTGACTTTC
V gene: TRBV7-9; clone size: many; J gene: TRBJ2-1; D gene: -; CDR3 protein: CAAPDDSSYNEQFF; CDR3 DNA: TGTGCCGCCCCTGACGACAGCTCCTACAATGAGCAGTTCTTC
V gene: TRBV7-9; clone size: many; J gene: TRBJ2-3; D gene: -; CDR3 protein: CASSRLGGGTDTQYF; CDR3 DNA: TGTGCCAGCAGCCGCTTGGGGGGCGGCACAGATACGCAGTATTTT
V gene: TRBV3-1; clone size: many; J gene: TRBJ1-2; D gene: -; CDR3 protein: CASSQDKRDGYTF; CDR3 DNA: TGTGCCAGCAGCCAAGACAAGAGGGACGGCTACACCTTC
V gene: TRBV11-2; clone size: few; J gene: TRBJ2-3; D gene: TRBD2; CDR3 protein: CASSLRAGATSTDTQYF; CDR3 DNA: TGTGCCAGCAGCTTAAGAGCGGGAGCCACTAGCACAGATACGCAGTATTTT
V gene: TRBV18; clone size: many; J gene: TRBJ2-2; D gene: -; CDR3 protein: CASSPRQDNTGELFF; CDR3 DNA: TGTGCCAGCTCACCAAGACAGGATAACACCGGGGAGCTGTTTTTT
V gene: TRBV7-9; clone size: -; J gene: TRBJ1-1; D gene: -; CDR3 protein: CASSLDGGMQAFF; CDR3 DNA: TGTGCCAGCAGCTTAGATGGTGGGATGCAAGCTTTCTTT
V gene: TRBV7-2; clone size: many; J gene: TRBJ1-1; D gene: -; CDR3 protein: CASSLTRDVAEAFF; CDR3 DNA: TGTGCCAGCAGCTTAACCCGGGACGTAGCTGAAGCTTTCTTT
V gene: TRBV2; clone size: many; J gene: TRBJ1-3; D gene: -; CDR3 protein: CASSRDVGNTIYF; CDR3 DNA: TGTGCCAGCAGTCGGGACGTCGGAAACACCATATATTTT
V gene: TRBV4-1; clone size: few; J gene: TRBJ1-5; D gene: -; CDR3 protein: CASSQDRAGRGQPQHF; CDR3 DNA: TGCGCCAGCAGCCAAGATCGGGCGGGGCGTGGACAGCCCCAGCATTTT
V gene: TRBV14; clone size: many; J gene: TRBJ2-3; D gene: TRBD2; CDR3 protein: CASSQGLAYTTSDTQYF; CDR3 DNA: TGTGCCAGCAGCCAAGGACTAGCGTATACTACCTCAGATACGCAGTATTTT
V gene: TRBV20-1; clone size: -; J gene: TRBJ2-1; D gene: TRBD2; CDR3 protein: CSARGLAGDQSDEQFF; CDR3 DNA: TGCAGTGCTAGGGGACTAGCGGGAGATCAATCGGATGAGCAGTTCTTC
V gene: TRBV5-6; clone size: few; J gene: TRBJ2-7; D gene: TRBD1; CDR3 protein: CASSYWGQGREQYF; CDR3 DNA: TGTGCCAGCAGCTATTGGGGACAGGGGCGCGAGCAGTACTTC
V gene: TRBV2; clone size: few; J gene: TRBJ2-2; D gene: -; CDR3 protein: CASSEERWGANTGELFF; CDR3 DNA: TGTGCCAGCAGTGAAGAAAGGTGGGGGGCTAACACCGGGGAGCTGTTTTTT
V gene: TRBV5-1; clone size: -; J gene: TRBJ2-5; D gene: -; CDR3 protein: CASSANDF; CDR3 DNA: TGCGCCAGCAGCGCGAACGACTTC
V gene: TRBV5-1; clone size: many; J gene: TRBJ2-3; D gene: TRBD2; CDR3 protein: CASRESSGRVNTQYF; CDR3 DNA: TGCGCCAGCAGAGAGAGTAGCGGGAGGGTGAATACGCAGTATTTT
V gene: TRBV6-1; clone size: many; J gene: TRBJ2-7; D gene: TRBD2; CDR3 protein: CASSPILAGGTYEQYF; CDR3 DNA: TGTGCCAGCAGTCCTATTTTAGCGGGAGGTACCTACGAGCAGTACTTC
V gene: TRBV7-8; clone size: many; J gene: TRBJ2-1; D gene: -; CDR3 protein: CASSLAGGAEQFF; CDR3 DNA: TGTGCCAGCAGCTTGGCCGGGGGTGCTGAGCAGTTCTTC
V gene: TRBV7-2; clone size: many; J gene: TRBJ2-7; D gene: -; CDR3 protein: CASSPDYFGYEQYF; CDR3 DNA: TGTGCCAGCAGCCCGGACTATTTTGGCTACGAGCAGTACTTC
V gene: TRBV5-4; clone size: many; J gene: TRBJ2-3; D gene: -; CDR3 protein: CASSRLLDTQYF; CDR3 DNA: TGTGCCAGCAGCCGTCTTTTAGATACGCAGTATTTT
V gene: TRBV24-1; clone size: few; J gene: TRBJ2-5; D gene: -; CDR3 protein: CATSDVAEGGETQYF; CDR3 DNA: TGTGCCACCAGTGACGTCGCGGAAGGTGGCGAGACCCAGTACTTC
V gene: TRBV7-8; clone size: many; J gene: TRBJ2-7; D gene: TRBD1; CDR3 protein: CASSLVVGQGPLYEQYF; CDR3 DNA: TGTGCCAGCAGCTTAGTAGTGGGACAGGGTCCCCTTTACGAGCAGTACTTC
V gene: TRBV12-3/TRBV12-4; clone size: many; J gene: TRBJ2-2; D gene: -; CDR3 protein: CASSWDATGELFF; CDR3 DNA: TGTGCCAGCAGCTGGGATGCCACCGGGGAGCTGTTTTTT
V gene: TRBV6-6; clone size: many; J gene: TRBJ1-5; D gene: -; CDR3 protein: CASSYSSGTNQPQHF; CDR3 DNA: TGTGCCAGCAGTTACTCTTCAGGGACCAATCAGCCCCAGCATTTT
V gene: TRBV5-8; clone size: many; J gene: TRBJ2-3; D gene: -; CDR3 protein: CASSTHPRTDTQYF; CDR3 DNA: TGTGCCAGCAGCACCCACCCCCGCACAGATACGCAGTATTTT
V gene: TRBV11-2; clone size: many; J gene: TRBJ2-7; D gene: -; CDR3 protein: CASSLVYSYEQYF; CDR3 DNA: TGTGCCAGCAGCTTAGTCTACTCCTACGAGCAGTACTTC